The 8 T cell receptor beta chains in this list originate from one sample, sequenced in a study of shared clonotypes between healthy human individuals (dated by TCRdb to about 2020). Receptor amplification or capture employed the immunoSEQ multiplex PCR assay. TCRdb holds this immuneACCESS table with in-frame rearrangements only. Some clones are missing; in checked studies, unresolved V genes explain under half, and the rest has no known cause. Here the sample has some 900,000 clones; 60% to 85% occur a single time. The leading ten clones occupy approximately 1.5% of the sample. Sequenced: memory CD4+ T cells sorted from blood. Taken with the paper, the label for cell subset or site translates to: CD45RA-negative fraction. Source of these receptors: a young man in good health.

The V gene is TRBV7-4, the J gene TRBJ2-7; 7 bases fit TRBD2. The germline gives CDR1 SGHVT, CDR2 SQSDAQ. The CDR3 runs to 15 residues. V dropped 1 base and J dropped 2; count of bases not matched to a gene: 5. This chain's CDR3 is CASSLGLADPYEQYF. CDR3 sequence (DNA): TGTGCCAGCAGCTTAGGTCTAGCGGACCCCTACGAGCAGTACTTC. Full variable domain (outside the CDR3, taken from reference TRBV7-4 and TRBJ2-7): GAGVSQSPRYKVAKRGRDVALRCDSISGHVTLYWYRQTLGQGSEVLTYSQSDAQRDKSGRPSGRFSAERPERSVSTLKIQRTEQGDSAVYLCASSLGLADPYEQYFGPGTRLTVT.

This clone was observed a single time. V gene TRBV5-4 combines with J gene TRBJ2-1, with 8 bases aligning to TRBD1. Germline CDR1 and CDR2: SGHNT and YYREEE (reference sequence). V lost 3 bases and J lost 0; bases outside the gene matches: 5. The CDR3 is 16 amino acids. The CDR3 here is CASSWGDRSSYNEQFF. CDR3 coding DNA: TGTGCCAGCAGCTGGGGGGACAGGAGCTCCTACAATGAGCAGTTCTTC.

The chain is built from TRBV5-1 and TRBJ2-1; 9 nucleotides match TRBD2. The CDR3 spans 17 residues. CDR1 and CDR2 from the germline V gene are SGHRS and YFSETQ. Trimming cost V 2 bases and J 6 bases; bases outside gene matches: 12. CDR3 in amino acids: CASSFPPSSGRINEQFF. CDR3 nucleotide sequence: TGCGCCAGCAGCTTCCCGCCTTCGAGCGGGAGGATCAATGAGCAGTTCTTC.

This clone has just one count. The J gene is TRBJ2-1, the V gene TRBV6-7; D might be TRBD1 or TRBD2, each matching 5 bases. TRBV6-7 is filed as an ORF, its function uncertain. The CDR3 runs 15 residues. Between the trimmed V and J ends, which lost 7 bases and 6 bases, there was a span of 19 bases. The CDR3 nucleotides are TGTGCCAGCATCCTCGAAGGGGAGATGGGCAATGAGCAGTTCTTC. Translation gives CASILEGEMGNEQFF.

This chain links TRBV7-9 with TRBJ1-1, with D perhaps matching TRBD1 (5 bases). Per the germline V gene, CDR1 is SEHNR and CDR2 is FQNEAQ (reference sequence). This CDR3 comprises 15 residues. Trimming cost V 3 bases and J 10 bases, with 21 bases left between them. CDR3 amino acids: CASSLPWQGDRGAFF. The DNA of the CDR3 is TGTGCCAGCAGCTTGCCTTGGCAGGGAGATAGGGGAGCTTTCTTT.

This clone showed up just once. V and J are TRBV4-1 and TRBJ2-5; 8 nucleotides align to TRBD2. Germline CDR1 reads MGHRA; CDR2 reads YSYEKL. V shed 0 bases, J shed 5 bases, and the junction held 5 bases outside the gene matches. The length of the CDR3 is 15 residues. This chain's CDR3 is CASSQEGTSHETQYF. CDR3 in DNA: TGCGCCAGCAGCCAAGAGGGGACTAGTCATGAGACCCAGTACTTC.

This clone was found many times. V and J are TRBV30 and TRBJ1-5; 7 nucleotides line up with TRBD1. Germline CDR1 reads GTSNPN; CDR2 reads SVGIG (reference sequence). Unmatched junction bases numbered 10, after V lost 2 bases and J lost 3 bases. The CDR3 sequence is 16 residues long. The CDR3 region is CAWSPPRTGFNQPQHF. The CDR3 nucleotides are TGTGCCTGGAGTCCCCCAAGGACAGGTTTCAATCAGCCCCAGCATTTT.

V is TRBV11-2 and J is TRBJ2-1; 8 positions agree with TRBD1. This CDR3 has 14 residues. Germline loops: CDR1 SGHAT, CDR2 FQNNGV. V trimming: 5 bases; J trimming: 9 bases; junction bases outside the gene matches: 9. The CDR3 bases are TGTGCCAGCAGCCCTGCGGACAGGGTGACTGAGCAGTTCTTC. This codes for CASSPADRVTEQFF.